The sequence of this T cell receptor (beta chain) was determined in a study of early T cells in non-severe SARS-CoV-2 infection. Study background: Sequencing was performed on bulk RNA from unsorted whole blood, leaving chains unpaired.

Whole-study findings and limits: VDJdb-based matching was biased toward anti-spike CD8 responses and missed private and CD4 specificities.

Attached unique molecular identifiers marked individual cDNA molecules. MiXCR was run by TCRdb on the 5' RACE reads, yielding one entry per CDR3 protein. Among 70,000 or so distinct CDR3 sequences listed, more than 9% were seen once. The trim removed 2 bases at V and 1 base at J, leaving 9 bases unmatched. The CDR3 length is 17 residues. Germline V CDR1 and CDR2: SGHTA, FQGNSA. This clonotype was detected a few times. Its specificity is unknown. Sequencing was carried out using whole blood. The clonotype originates from an adult who was a healthcare worker with PCR-confirmed SARS-CoV-2 infection or an uninfected control (not recorded which). The rearrangement joins TRBV7-2 to TRBJ2-5; 8 nucleotides align to TRBD2. The DNA for the CDR3 is TGTGCCAGCAGCTTATCAACCGAGCGGGGGATCCAAGAGACCCAGTACTTC. Its protein is CASSLSTERGIQETQYF.